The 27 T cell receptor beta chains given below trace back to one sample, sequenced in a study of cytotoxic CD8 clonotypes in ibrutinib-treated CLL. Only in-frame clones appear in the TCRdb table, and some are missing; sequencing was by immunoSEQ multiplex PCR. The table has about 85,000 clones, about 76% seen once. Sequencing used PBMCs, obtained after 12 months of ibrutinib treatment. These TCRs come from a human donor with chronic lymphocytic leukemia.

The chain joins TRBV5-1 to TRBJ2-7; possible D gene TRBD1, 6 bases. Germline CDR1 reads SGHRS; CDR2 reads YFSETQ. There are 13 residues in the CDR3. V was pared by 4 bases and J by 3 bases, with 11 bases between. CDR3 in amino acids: CASSTDSFYEQYF. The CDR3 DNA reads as TGCGCCAGCAGCACGGACAGCTTCTACGAGCAGTACTTC.

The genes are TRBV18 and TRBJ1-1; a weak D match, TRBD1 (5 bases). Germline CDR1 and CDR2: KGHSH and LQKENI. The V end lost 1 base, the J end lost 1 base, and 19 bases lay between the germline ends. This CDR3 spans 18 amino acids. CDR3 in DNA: TGTGCCAGCTCACCACGGTCTGGGCTGTCTGGGGGGAACACTGAAGCTTTCTTT. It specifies CASSPRSGLSGGNTEAFF.

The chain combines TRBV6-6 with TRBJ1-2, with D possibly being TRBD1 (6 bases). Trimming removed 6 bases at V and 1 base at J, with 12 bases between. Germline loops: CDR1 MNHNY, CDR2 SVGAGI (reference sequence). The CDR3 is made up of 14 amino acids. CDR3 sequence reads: CASRPTGNNYGYTF. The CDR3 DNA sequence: TGTGCCAGCAGGCCTACAGGGAATAACTATGGCTACACCTTC.

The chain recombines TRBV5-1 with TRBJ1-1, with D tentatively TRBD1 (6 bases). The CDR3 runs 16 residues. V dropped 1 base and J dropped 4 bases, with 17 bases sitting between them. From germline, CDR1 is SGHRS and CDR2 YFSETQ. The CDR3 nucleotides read TGCGCCAGCAGCTTGTTAACAGGGATTGGGGGCACTGAAGCTTTCTTT. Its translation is CASSLLTGIGGTEAFF.

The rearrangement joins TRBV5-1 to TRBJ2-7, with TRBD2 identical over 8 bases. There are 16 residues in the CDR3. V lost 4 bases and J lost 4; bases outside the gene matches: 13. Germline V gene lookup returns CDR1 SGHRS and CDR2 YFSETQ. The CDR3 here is CASSPGGAGVGYEQYF. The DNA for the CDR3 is TGCGCCAGCAGCCCGGGAGGGGCGGGAGTCGGTTACGAGCAGTACTTC.

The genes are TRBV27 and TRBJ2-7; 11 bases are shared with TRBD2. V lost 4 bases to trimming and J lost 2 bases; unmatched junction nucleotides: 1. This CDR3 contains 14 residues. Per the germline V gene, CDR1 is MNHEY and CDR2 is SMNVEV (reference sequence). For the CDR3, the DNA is TGTGCCAGCAGTTGGGGACTAGCGGCCTACGAGCAGTACTTC. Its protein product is CASSWGLAAYEQYF.

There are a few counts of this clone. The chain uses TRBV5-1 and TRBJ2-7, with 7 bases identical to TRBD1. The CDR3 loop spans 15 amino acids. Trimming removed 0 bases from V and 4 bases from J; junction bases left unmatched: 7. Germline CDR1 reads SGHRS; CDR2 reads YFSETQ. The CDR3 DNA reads TGCGCCAGCAGCTTGGCGCCGGGACAGACTTACGAGCAGTACTTC. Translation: CASSLAPGQTYEQYF.

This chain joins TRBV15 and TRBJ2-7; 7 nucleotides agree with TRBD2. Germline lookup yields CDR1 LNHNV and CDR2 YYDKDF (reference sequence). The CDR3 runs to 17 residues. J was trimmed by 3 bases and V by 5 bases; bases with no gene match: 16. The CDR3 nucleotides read TGTGCCACCAGCCCCCCAGGTGGGGGGGTGCTTTTCTACGAGCAGTACTTC. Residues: CATSPPGGGVLFYEQYF.

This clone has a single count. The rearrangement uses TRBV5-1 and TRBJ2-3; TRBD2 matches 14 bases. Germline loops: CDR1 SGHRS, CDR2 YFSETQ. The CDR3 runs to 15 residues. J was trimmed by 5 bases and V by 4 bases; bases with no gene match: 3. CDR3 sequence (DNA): TGCGCCAGCAGCCCAGGGACTAGCGGGAGAGATACGCAGTATTTT. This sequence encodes CASSPGTSGRDTQYF.

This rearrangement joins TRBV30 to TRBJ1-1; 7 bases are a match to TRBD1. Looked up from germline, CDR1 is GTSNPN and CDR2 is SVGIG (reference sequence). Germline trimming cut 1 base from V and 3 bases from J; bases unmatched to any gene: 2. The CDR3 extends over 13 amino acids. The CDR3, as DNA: TGTGCCTGGAGTGGGCAGGGGGACACTGAAGCTTTCTTT. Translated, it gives CAWSGQGDTEAFF.

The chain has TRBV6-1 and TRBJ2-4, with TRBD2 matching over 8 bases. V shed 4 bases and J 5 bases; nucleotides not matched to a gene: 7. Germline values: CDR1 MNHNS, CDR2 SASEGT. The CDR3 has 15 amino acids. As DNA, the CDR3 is TGTGCCAGCAGTGCTCAGCCGGGACTAGAAAACATTCAGTACTTC. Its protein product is CASSAQPGLENIQYF.

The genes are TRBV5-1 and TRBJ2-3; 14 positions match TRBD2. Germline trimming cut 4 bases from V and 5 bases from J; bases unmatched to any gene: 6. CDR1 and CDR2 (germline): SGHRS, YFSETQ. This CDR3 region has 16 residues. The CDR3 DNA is TGCGCCAGCAGCCCCGGACTAGCGGGAGGTATAGATACGCAGTATTTT. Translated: CASSPGLAGGIDTQYF.

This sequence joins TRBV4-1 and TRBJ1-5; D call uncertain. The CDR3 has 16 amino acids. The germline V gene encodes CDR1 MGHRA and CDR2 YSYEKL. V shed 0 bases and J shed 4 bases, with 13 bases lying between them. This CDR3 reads CASSQDADGANQPQHF. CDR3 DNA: TGCGCCAGCAGCCAAGATGCGGACGGCGCGAATCAGCCCCAGCATTTT.

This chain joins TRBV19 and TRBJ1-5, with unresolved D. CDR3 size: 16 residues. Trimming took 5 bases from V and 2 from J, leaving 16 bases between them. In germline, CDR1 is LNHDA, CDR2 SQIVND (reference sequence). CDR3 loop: CASSPTTGRGNQPQHF. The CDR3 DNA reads TGTGCCAGTAGTCCAACGACCGGAAGGGGCAATCAGCCCCAGCATTTT.

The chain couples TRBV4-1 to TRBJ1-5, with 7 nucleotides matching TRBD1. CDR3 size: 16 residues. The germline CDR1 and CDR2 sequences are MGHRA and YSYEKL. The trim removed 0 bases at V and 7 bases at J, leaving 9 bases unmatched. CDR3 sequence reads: CASSQEGSAGGQPQHF. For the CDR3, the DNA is TGCGCCAGCAGCCAAGAAGGGTCGGCAGGGGGGCAGCCCCAGCATTTT.

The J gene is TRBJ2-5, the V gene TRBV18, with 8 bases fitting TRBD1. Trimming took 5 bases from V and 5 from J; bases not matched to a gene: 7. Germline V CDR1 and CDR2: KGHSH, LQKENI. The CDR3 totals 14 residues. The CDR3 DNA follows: TGTGCCAGCTCAGGACAGGGTGGACTCGAGACCCAGTACTTC. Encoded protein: CASSGQGGLETQYF.

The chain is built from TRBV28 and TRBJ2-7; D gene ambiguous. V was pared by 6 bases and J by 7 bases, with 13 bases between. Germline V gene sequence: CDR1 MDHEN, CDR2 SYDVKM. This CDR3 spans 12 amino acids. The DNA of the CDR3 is TGTGCCAGCAGCCAGGACGGCCTGGAGCAGTACTTC. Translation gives CASSQDGLEQYF.

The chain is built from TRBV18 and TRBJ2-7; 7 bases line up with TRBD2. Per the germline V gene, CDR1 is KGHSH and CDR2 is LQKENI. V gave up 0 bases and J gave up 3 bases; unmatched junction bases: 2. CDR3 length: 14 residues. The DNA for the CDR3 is TGTGCCAGCTCACCACCGCCTAGCGGCTACGAGCAGTACTTC. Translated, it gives CASSPPPSGYEQYF.

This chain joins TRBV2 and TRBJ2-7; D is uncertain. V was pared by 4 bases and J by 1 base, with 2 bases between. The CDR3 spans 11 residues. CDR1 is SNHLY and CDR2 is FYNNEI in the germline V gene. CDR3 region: CASSVSYEQYF. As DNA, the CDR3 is TGTGCCAGCAGTGTGTCCTACGAGCAGTACTTC.

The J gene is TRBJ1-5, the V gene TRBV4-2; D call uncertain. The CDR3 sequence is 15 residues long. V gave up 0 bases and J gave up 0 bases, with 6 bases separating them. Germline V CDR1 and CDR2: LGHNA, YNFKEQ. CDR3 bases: TGTGCCAGCAGCCAAGACAGGTATAGCAATCAGCCCCAGCATTTT. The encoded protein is CASSQDRYSNQPQHF.

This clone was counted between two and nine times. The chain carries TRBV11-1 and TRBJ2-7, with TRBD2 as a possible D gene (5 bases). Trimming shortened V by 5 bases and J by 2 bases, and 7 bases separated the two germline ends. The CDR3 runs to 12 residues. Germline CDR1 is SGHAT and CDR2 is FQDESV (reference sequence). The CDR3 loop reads CASSHGTYEQYF. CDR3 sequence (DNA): TGTGCCAGCAGCCACGGGACCTACGAGCAGTACTTC.

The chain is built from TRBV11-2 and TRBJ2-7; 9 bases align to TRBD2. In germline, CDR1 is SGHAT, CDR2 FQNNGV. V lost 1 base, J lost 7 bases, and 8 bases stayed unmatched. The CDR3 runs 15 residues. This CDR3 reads CASSLGGLAGVEQYF. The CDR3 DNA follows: TGTGCCAGCAGCTTAGGGGGACTAGCAGGCGTAGAGCAGTACTTC.

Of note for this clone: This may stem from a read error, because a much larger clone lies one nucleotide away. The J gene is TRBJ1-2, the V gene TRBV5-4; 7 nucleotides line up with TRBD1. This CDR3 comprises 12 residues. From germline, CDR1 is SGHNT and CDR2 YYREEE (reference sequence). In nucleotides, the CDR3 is TGTGCCAGCAGCTTGGACCTAGGGGGCTACGCCTTC. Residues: CASSLDLGGYAF.

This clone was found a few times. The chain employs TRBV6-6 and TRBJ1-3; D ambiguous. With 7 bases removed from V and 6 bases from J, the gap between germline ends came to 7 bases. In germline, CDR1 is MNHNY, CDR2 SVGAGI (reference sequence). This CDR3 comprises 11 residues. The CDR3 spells CASTLQNTIYF. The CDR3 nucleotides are TGTGCCAGCACCCTACAAAACACCATATATTTT.

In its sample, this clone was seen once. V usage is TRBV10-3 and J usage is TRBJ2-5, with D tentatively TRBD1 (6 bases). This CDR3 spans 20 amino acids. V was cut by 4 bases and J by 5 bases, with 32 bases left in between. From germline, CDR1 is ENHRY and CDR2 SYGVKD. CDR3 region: CAISGDPQRARDISLETQYF. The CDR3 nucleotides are TGTGCCATCAGTGGGGACCCGCAGAGGGCCAGGGACATTTCGTTGGAGACCCAGTACTTC.

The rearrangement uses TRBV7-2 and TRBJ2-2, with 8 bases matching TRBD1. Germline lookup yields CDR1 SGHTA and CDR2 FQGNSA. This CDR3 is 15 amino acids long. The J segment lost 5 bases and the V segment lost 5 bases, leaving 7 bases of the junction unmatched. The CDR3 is CASSPQGARTGELFF. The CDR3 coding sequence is TGTGCCAGCAGCCCCCAGGGGGCGCGGACCGGGGAGCTGTTTTTT.

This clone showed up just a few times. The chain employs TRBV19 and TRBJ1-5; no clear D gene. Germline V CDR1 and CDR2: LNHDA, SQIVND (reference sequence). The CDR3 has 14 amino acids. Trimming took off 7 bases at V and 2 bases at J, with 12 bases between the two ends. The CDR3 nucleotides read TGTGCCAGTACCCCGAGGGATGGCAATCAGCCCCAGCATTTT. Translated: CASTPRDGNQPQHF.